This T cell receptor beta chain derives from a study of beta chain features in type 1 diabetes. General observations from the study: Significant though moderate, a shortening of TCRB CDR3s appeared in all four CD4+ subsets of Type 1 diabetes patients.

Expressed TCRB transcripts got sequenced, as all isolated RNA was reverse transcribed. The table came from immunoSEQ multiplex PCR; TCRdb's copy has only in-frame clones and leaves some out. The sample contains almost 250,000 clones, approximately 14% of which appear only once. The single heparinised draw taken from each donor contained approximately 120 mL of blood on average. Sorting of CD4+ naive, central memory, regulatory and stem cell-like memory cells was performed via CD45RO/CCR7/CD25/CD127/CD95/CD27. Notes on this clone: The antigen is unknown.

V was pared by 2 bases and J by 1 base, with 16 bases between. The CDR3 totals 16 residues. Germline CDR1 and CDR2: SGHRS and YFSETQ. The source is a woman aged 35 to 49 in good health. The V call is TRBV5-1, the J call TRBJ2-7; the D is unclear. The sample consisted of naive CD4+ T cells from blood. CDR3 in DNA: TGCGCCAGCAGCTTTGGAGCCCCACTGACTTCCTACGAGCAGTACTTC. Translation gives CASSFGAPLTSYEQYF. Based on the CDR3 plus reference TRBV5-1 and TRBJ2-7, the full variable domain is KAGVTQTPRYLIKTRGQQVTLSCSPISGHRSVSWYQQTPGQGLQFLFEYFSETQRNKGNFPGRFSGRQFSNSRSEMNVSTLELGDSALYLCASSFGAPLTSYEQYFGPGTRLTVT.